Detailed here is one T cell receptor beta chain. CDR1 SEHNR and CDR2 FQNEAQ come from the germline V gene (reference sequence). The length of the CDR3 is 15 residues. Trimming took 5 bases from V and 7 from J; bases not matched to a gene: 8. Some clones are missing from TCRdb's copy, which holds only in-frame ones; the method was immunoSEQ multiplex PCR. This table has over 150,000 clones, roughly 94% appearing once. This entry comes from a study of control samples from healthy donors and cancer patients. The clonotype comes from a man aged 55 to 70 with colorectal cancer. Sequencing used PBMCs. V usage is TRBV7-9 and J usage is TRBJ1-6, with 7 positions matching TRBD1. The CDR3 protein is CASSDQGGGNSPLHF. Written as DNA, the CDR3 is TGTGCCAGCAGCGACCAGGGGGGGGGCAATTCACCCCTCCACTTT.